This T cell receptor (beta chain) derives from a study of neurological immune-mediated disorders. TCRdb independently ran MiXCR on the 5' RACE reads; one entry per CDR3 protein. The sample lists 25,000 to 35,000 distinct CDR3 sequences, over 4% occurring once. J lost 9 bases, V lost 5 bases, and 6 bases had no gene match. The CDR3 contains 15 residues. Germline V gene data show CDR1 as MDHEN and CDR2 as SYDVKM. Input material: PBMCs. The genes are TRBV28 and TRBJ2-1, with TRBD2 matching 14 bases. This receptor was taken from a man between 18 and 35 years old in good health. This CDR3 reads CASSKGLAGVGEQFF. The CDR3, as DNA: TGTGCCAGCAGTAAGGGACTAGCGGGAGTGGGTGAGCAGTTCTTC.